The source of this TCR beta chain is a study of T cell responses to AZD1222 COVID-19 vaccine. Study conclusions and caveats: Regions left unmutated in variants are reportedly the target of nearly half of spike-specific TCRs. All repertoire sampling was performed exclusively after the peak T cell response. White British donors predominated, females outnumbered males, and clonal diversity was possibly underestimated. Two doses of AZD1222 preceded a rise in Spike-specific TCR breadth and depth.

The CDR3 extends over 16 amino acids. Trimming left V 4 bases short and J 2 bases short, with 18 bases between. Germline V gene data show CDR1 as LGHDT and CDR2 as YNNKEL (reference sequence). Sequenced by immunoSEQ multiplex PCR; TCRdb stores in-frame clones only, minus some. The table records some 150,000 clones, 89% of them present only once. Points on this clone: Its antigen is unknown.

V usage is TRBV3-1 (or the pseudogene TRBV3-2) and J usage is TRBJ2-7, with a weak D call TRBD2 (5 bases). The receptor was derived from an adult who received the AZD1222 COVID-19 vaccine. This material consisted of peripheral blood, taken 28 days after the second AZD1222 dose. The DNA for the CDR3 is TGTGCCAGCAGCCCATCCCCGGGGAAGAGGGCCTACGAGCAGTACTTC. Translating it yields CASSPSPGKRAYEQYF.